What follows are 21 T cell receptor beta chains derived from one specimen sequenced in a study of siplizumab effects on memory and regulatory T cells. TCRdb's table, derived via immunoSEQ multiplex PCR, lists solely in-frame clones and lacks some. The repertoire holds about 87,000 clones, with 80% to 90% as singletons. Sequenced material: CD4+ T cells sorted from blood. These receptors were taken from a human donor in good health.

Here the CDR3 reads CASSYPIAEIQYF. CDR3 sequence (DNA): TGTGCCAGCAGTTACCCAATAGCGGAGATTCAGTACTTC. The V and J genes are TRBV6-5 and TRBJ2-4; D is possibly TRBD2 (6 bases). V lost 2 bases and J 10 bases, leaving 12 bases between the germline ends. This CDR3 is built from 13 residues. In germline, CDR1 is MNHEY, CDR2 SVGAGI.

The chain uses TRBV5-1 and TRBJ2-7, with a weak D call TRBD2 (5 bases). V was trimmed by 0 bases and J by 3 bases, leaving 10 bases between them. This CDR3 has 14 amino acids. Per the germline V gene, CDR1 is SGHRS and CDR2 is YFSETQ. CDR3 nucleotides: TGCGCCAGCAGCTTGGAGAGGGTTGGCTACGAGCAGTACTTC. Translated, it gives CASSLERVGYEQYF.

In this sample, this clone turned up once. This chain joins TRBV7-6 and TRBJ2-3; 10 bases agree with TRBD2. The length of the CDR3 is 16 residues. CDR1 and CDR2 (germline): SGHVS, FNYEAQ. The junction had 8 bases not matched to a gene; V was cut back by 2 bases and J by 6 bases. The CDR3 nucleotides are TGTGCCAGCAGCTTACAACTAGCGGGGCGTGGGGATACGCAGTATTTT. Translated: CASSLQLAGRGDTQYF.

The V and J genes are TRBV7-2 and TRBJ2-3; TRBD2 might be the D (6 bases). V was pared by 4 bases and J by 2 bases, with 10 bases between. The CDR3 consists of 14 residues. CDR1 SGHTA and CDR2 FQGNSA come from the germline V gene. This CDR3 reads CASSSSADTDTQYF. DNA for the CDR3: TGTGCCAGCAGCTCTAGCGCCGACACAGATACGCAGTATTTT.

This chain uses TRBV28 with TRBJ2-1; D is possibly TRBD1 or TRBD2 (5 bases each). CDR3 length equals 15 residues. CDR1 and CDR2 from the germline V gene are MDHEN and SYDVKM. The ends were cut back, 4 bases at V and 9 bases at J, with 19 bases in the middle. This CDR3 is CASSSFSRWGSEQFF. DNA of the CDR3: TGTGCCAGCAGTTCCTTCAGCCGGTGGGGGAGTGAGCAGTTCTTC.

The chain links TRBV4-2 to TRBJ2-4; no reliable D call. V was cut by 1 base and J by 6 bases, with 13 bases left in between. Germline assignment: CDR1 LGHNA and CDR2 YNFKEQ. The CDR3 length is 15 residues. The CDR3: CASSQAQAIRNIQYF. Here the CDR3 DNA reads TGTGCCAGCAGCCAAGCTCAGGCTATTCGAAACATTCAGTACTTC.

The chain has TRBV9 and TRBJ2-1; the match to TRBD2 covers 9 bases. CDR1 is SGDLS and CDR2 is YYNGEE in the germline V gene. The CDR3 extends over 15 amino acids. The J segment lost 4 bases and the V segment lost 6 bases, leaving 8 bases of the junction unmatched. The DNA for the CDR3 is TGTGCCAGCACCATTAGCGGGAGAGAGTACAATGAGCAGTTCTTC. It translates to CASTISGREYNEQFF.

The table lists this clone with a count of one. This chain connects TRBV12-5 to TRBJ1-1; D perhaps matches TRBD1 (6 bases). Per germline, CDR1 LGHNT and CDR2 FRNRAP. This CDR3 is 16 amino acids long. V gave up 5 bases and J gave up 1 base, with 17 bases separating them. The CDR3, as DNA: TGTGCTAGTGGTGGATTTAAGGACAGTCAGAACACTGAAGCTTTCTTT. This translates into CASGGFKDSQNTEAFF. The complete variable domain, with remaining parts taken from reference TRBV12-5 and TRBJ1-1, reads DARVTQTPRHKVTEMGQEVTMRCQPILGHNTVFWYRQTMMQGLELLAYFRNRAPLDDSGMPKDRFSAEMPDATLATLKIQPSEPRDSAVYFCASGGFKDSQNTEAFFGQGTRLTVV.

The V call is TRBV4-1, the J call TRBJ2-7; D may correspond to TRBD1 or TRBD2 (5 bases each). CDR1 MGHRA and CDR2 YSYEKL come from the germline V gene. Between the trimmed V and J ends, which lost 2 bases and 3 bases, there was a span of 14 bases. The CDR3 sequence is 15 residues long. In DNA, the CDR3 is TGCGCCAGCAGCCAAACTATTGAGGGGCACTACGAGCAGTACTTC. The encoded protein is CASSQTIEGHYEQYF.

The chain couples TRBV30 to TRBJ1-2; possible D gene TRBD1, 5 bases. CDR1 and CDR2 from the germline V gene are GTSNPN and SVGIG (reference sequence). The CDR3 is made up of 12 amino acids. V was clipped by 0 bases and J by 9 bases, with 11 bases between them. In DNA, the CDR3 is TGTGCCTGGAGTGTTTCGCAGGGTCGCTACACCTTC. Translated, it gives CAWSVSQGRYTF.

The chain joins TRBV10-3 to TRBJ1-4, with D possibly TRBD1 on 5 matching bases. Germline loops: CDR1 ENHRY, CDR2 SYGVKD. This CDR3 is 12 amino acids long. V dropped 10 bases and J dropped 7 bases, with 13 bases sitting between them. The CDR3 nucleotides are TGTGCCACCCGAGCGGGGGGTGAAAAACTGTTTTTT. Its protein product is CATRAGGEKLFF.

The rearrangement joins TRBV18 to TRBJ1-5; weak D call: TRBD1 (5 bases). The ends were cut back, 7 bases at V and 5 bases at J, with 15 bases in the middle. The CDR3 extends over 14 amino acids. Per germline, CDR1 KGHSH and CDR2 LQKENI. DNA of the CDR3: TGTGCCAGCTGTAGGGGACGCAGCGATCAGCCCCAGCATTTT. Protein product: CASCRGRSDQPQHF. Looking up the rest from reference TRBV18 and TRBJ1-5 gives the full variable domain: NAGVMQNPRHLVRRRGQEARLRCSPMKGHSHVYWYRQLPEEGLKFMVYLQKENIIDESGMPKERFSAEFPKEGPSILRIQQVVRGDSAAYFCASCRGRSDQPQHFGDGTRLSIL.

In DNA form, the CDR3 reads TGTGCCAGCAGTTCCCCGACAGGGGGCCCTCGCGGCTACACCTTC. This gives the protein CASSSPTGGPRGYTF. The chain recombines TRBV6-5 with TRBJ1-2; 10 positions agree with TRBD1. V lost 4 bases to trimming and J lost 8 bases; unmatched junction nucleotides: 10. Germline values: CDR1 MNHEY, CDR2 SVGAGI. The CDR3 has 15 residues.

V gene TRBV15 combines with J gene TRBJ2-6, with D possibly matching TRBD2 (7 bases). V was trimmed by 3 bases and J by 0 bases, leaving 12 bases between them. Per the germline V gene, CDR1 is LNHNV and CDR2 is YYDKDF (reference sequence). This CDR3 comprises 17 residues. The CDR3 sequence: CATSSGGRFSGANVLTF. The DNA of the CDR3 is TGTGCCACCAGCAGCGGGGGGCGCTTCTCTGGGGCCAACGTCCTGACTTTC. Full variable domain (outside the CDR3, taken from reference TRBV15 and TRBJ2-6): DAMVIQNPRYQVTQFGKPVTLSCSQTLNHNVMYWYQQKSSQAPKLLFHYYDKDFNNEADTPDNFQSRRPNTSFCFLDIRSPGLGDTAMYLCATSSGGRFSGANVLTFGAGSRLTVL.

The J gene is TRBJ2-7, the V gene TRBV5-4, with D possibly TRBD2 on 5 matching bases. From germline, CDR1 is SGHNT and CDR2 YYREEE (reference sequence). The V gene lost 0 bases and the J gene lost 6 bases, with 10 bases spanning the gap. The CDR3 is made up of 13 amino acids. CDR3 DNA sequence: TGTGCCAGCAGCTTGGAAGGAGGCTTCGAGCAGTACTTC. Translating it yields CASSLEGGFEQYF.

The chain combines TRBV7-8 with TRBJ2-3; D gene unclear. Deletions cut 1 base from V and 4 bases from J, with 9 bases between. From germline, CDR1 is SGHVS and CDR2 FQNEAQ. The CDR3 totals 14 residues. DNA of the CDR3: TGTGCCAGCAGCTTAGTAGTCGGATCAGATACGCAGTATTTT. This translates into CASSLVVGSDTQYF.

Only one count was recorded for this clone. The gene calls are TRBV2 and TRBJ1-4; possibly TRBD1 for D (5 bases). Trimming shortened V by 4 bases and J by 7 bases, and 7 bases separated the two germline ends. Germline loops: CDR1 SNHLY, CDR2 FYNNEI. This CDR3 spans 12 amino acids. CDR3 sequence reads: CASSAGIEKLFF. The CDR3 DNA reads TGTGCCAGCAGTGCAGGGATTGAAAAACTGTTTTTT.

V is TRBV7-2 and J is TRBJ2-7, with D uncertain. Germline V CDR1 and CDR2: SGHTA, FQGNSA. V dropped 1 base and J dropped 0 bases, with 10 bases sitting between them. The CDR3 has 15 residues. The DNA of the CDR3 is TGTGCCAGCAGCTTAGTTAGTGTGGGCTCCTACGAGCAGTACTTC. Translation: CASSLVSVGSYEQYF.

The chain recombines TRBV30 with TRBJ1-5; tentatively, D is TRBD1 (6 bases). The CDR3 is 15 amino acids. Between the trimmed V and J ends, which lost 3 bases and 2 bases, there was a span of 14 bases. The germline CDR1 and CDR2 sequences are GTSNPN and SVGIG (reference sequence). Here the CDR3 DNA reads TGTGCCTGGAGGTTTGGGGGGGCCGGCAATCAGCCCCAGCATTTT. Amino acids: CAWRFGGAGNQPQHF.

CDR3 bases: TGTGCCAGCAGTGAATATCGTCAGGGGGCGCGCTATGGCTACACCTTC. This encodes CASSEYRQGARYGYTF. The chain has TRBV6-1 and TRBJ1-2; TRBD1 aligns across 8 bases. Germline CDR1 MNHNS, CDR2 SASEGT. Losses at the gene ends were 2 bases for V and 4 bases for J; bases not matched to a gene: 9. This CDR3 comprises 16 residues.

This clone occurred once. The chain employs TRBV6-1 and TRBJ1-5; D may be TRBD1 (6 bases). V was shortened by 2 bases and J by 5 bases, with 16 bases between the two germline ends. The length of the CDR3 is 16 residues. Germline loops: CDR1 MNHNS, CDR2 SASEGT. CDR3 residues: CASSERTGRRDQPQHF. CDR3 DNA: TGTGCCAGCAGTGAAAGAACAGGGCGAAGGGATCAGCCCCAGCATTTT.